This T cell receptor (beta chain) originates from a study of T cell repertoires in ileal Crohn's disease. Study-level information: All patients had surgery for stricturing (about 60%) or penetrating (about 40%) disease.

This CDR3 comprises 14 residues. CDR1 is SNHLY and CDR2 is FYNNEI in the germline V gene. V was cut by 2 bases and J by 6 bases, with 11 bases left in between. Data came from immunoSEQ multiplex PCR; TCRdb stores just in-frame clones and leaves some out. The table has 3,800 or so clones, under 75% seen once. Study findings and constraints: Sorted CD8 T cells held more high-frequency clones than CD4. Endoscopic recurrence occurred in every patient whose clonality exceeded 26.8%.

Of note for this clone: Its antigen is undetermined.

The source of this sequence is an adult with Crohn's disease. V and J are TRBV2 and TRBJ1-5; D is possibly TRBD1 (5 bases). The sample taken for sequencing was ileal tissue. CDR3 DNA sequence: TGTGCCAGCAGTGAACAGGGAATCGTTCAGCCCCAGCATTTT. Translated, it gives CASSEQGIVQPQHF.